These T cell receptor beta chains were read from a single sample in a study of T cells in Graves' hyperthyroidism and ophthalmopathy. TCRdb analysed the multiplex PCR reads with MiXCR anew, one entry per CDR3 protein. The data show 95,000 to 100,000 distinct CDR3 sequences, around 52% seen once. Sequences were obtained from blood. These receptors all stem from a middle-aged woman with Graves' hyperthyroidism. Each CDR3 is given with its conserved first and last residue. Each record gives: V gene, D gene, J gene, clone size, CDR3 DNA, CDR3 protein. D genes are given only for firm matches. Clone size appears in some rows only: once, few, many, or a class for an expanded clone.

TRBV7-9,-,TRBJ2-6,-,TGTGCCAGCAGCTTATCGGGCTATGGGGCCAACGTCCTGACTTTC,CASSLSGYGANVLTF
TRBV5-7,-,TRBJ1-2,once,TGTGCCAGCAGCTTCATCGGGACGACGGACCGTGGCTACACCTTC,CASSFIGTTDRGYTF
TRBV7-2,TRBD1,TRBJ1-6,-,TGTACCAGCAGTGATTGGACAGGAGGTTCACCCCTCCACTTT,CTSSDWTGGSPLHF
TRBV7-9,-,TRBJ2-5,-,TGTGCTAGCAGCTCAGGGGCCGGGAGCAGGGAGACCCAGTACTTC,CASSSGAGSRETQYF
TRBV7-9,TRBD2,TRBJ2-7,-,TGTGCCAGCAGCCTAGCGGGGGTGGAGCAGTACTTC,CASSLAGVEQYF
TRBV3-1,-,TRBJ2-7,-,TGTGCCAGCAGGGTGTCGAGCGGCGAGCAGTACTTC,CASRVSSGEQYF
TRBV7-8,-,TRBJ1-5,many,TGTGCCAGCAGCTTAAGCCCAAATCAGCCCCAGCATTTT,CASSLSPNQPQHF
TRBV5-1,-,TRBJ2-3,many,TGCGCCAGCAGCCTGGACTCCTCCAAGACAGATACGCAGTATTTT,CASSLDSSKTDTQYF
TRBV10-3,TRBD1,TRBJ2-7,-,TGTGCCATCATCGGCGTTCGGGACAGGGGGCGGTACGAGCAGTACTTC,CAIIGVRDRGRYEQYF
TRBV4-3,-,TRBJ2-7,few,TGCGCCAGCAGCCCCCGGCGGAGGGGGCGTGGGGAGCAGTACTTC,CASSPRRRGRGEQYF
TRBV20-1,-,TRBJ2-2,-,TGCAGTGCTAGAGACCGGGAGACCACCGGGGAGCTGTTTTTT,CSARDRETTGELFF
TRBV28,-,TRBJ2-7,-,TGTGCCAGCAGTTTTAATGGCGGAACCTACGAGCAGTACTTC,CASSFNGGTYEQYF
TRBV2,TRBD1,TRBJ1-6,few,TGTGCCAGCAGCGCCCAGGACAGGGAGGGTTCACCCCTCCACTTT,CASSAQDREGSPLHF
TRBV7-2,-,TRBJ1-5,-,TGTGCCAGCAGCTTGGAGCGGGACACCAATCAGCCCCAGCATTTT,CASSLERDTNQPQHF
TRBV20-1,-,TRBJ1-4,-,TGCAGTGGATTAGCCGGCTCAACTAATGAAAAACTGTTTTTT,CSGLAGSTNEKLFF
TRBV10-3,-,TRBJ1-6,-,TGTGCCATCAGCCAAGATATAGGGGGTGTTTCACCCCTCCACTTT,CAISQDIGGVSPLHF
TRBV7-9,-,TRBJ2-7,-,TGTGCCAGCAGCCAAGGGGGTGTCTCCTACGAACAGTACTTC,CASSQGGVSYEQYF
TRBV5-6,-,TRBJ1-2,-,TGTGCCAGCAGCTTGACGGGAGGCGACACCTTC,CASSLTGGDTF
TRBV2,-,TRBJ2-1,few,TGTGCCAGCACCCATCGTGGGGGCTATGAGCAGTTCTTC,CASTHRGGYEQFF
TRBV5-4,-,TRBJ1-5,-,TGTGCCAGCAGCTTGGGGCCGGATCAGCCCCAGCATTTT,CASSLGPDQPQHF
TRBV20-1,TRBD2,TRBJ2-7,-,TGCAGTGCTAGAATGACTAGCGGGAGGACTGGGCAGTACTTC,CSARMTSGRTGQYF
TRBV7-9,TRBD1,TRBJ1-1,once,TGTGCCAGCACCTCCATAACAGGGACAGGGGACATGAACACTGAAGCTTTCTTT,CASTSITGTGDMNTEAFF
TRBV20-1,-,TRBJ1-2,many,TGCAGTGCTAGTCCCGCTCTACAGGGAACCTATGGCTACACCTTC,CSASPALQGTYGYTF
TRBV5-1,-,TRBJ2-7,-,-,CASSFYICSARNRANSYEQYF
TRBV29-1,-,TRBJ1-2,-,TGCAGCGCCGCGGGGGGAGGCGGAGGCTACACCTTC,CSAAGGGGGYTF
TRBV3-1,-,TRBJ1-1,many,TGTGCCAGCAGCCAAGACCTCTCTGAAGCTTTCTTT,CASSQDLSEAFF
TRBV7-2,TRBD1,TRBJ2-5,many,TGTGCCAGCAGCCTACCCCAGGGCAGGGGGCCAAGCCAAGAGACCCAGTACTTC,CASSLPQGRGPSQETQYF
TRBV6-1,TRBD1,TRBJ1-6,-,TGTGCCAGCAGCTCCATCGGACAGGGGTTCTACAATTCACCCCTCCACTTT,CASSSIGQGFYNSPLHF
TRBV7-4,-,TRBJ1-2,-,TGTGCCAGCAGCTTAGAGCGTAGGACAGTGGATGGCTACACCTTC,CASSLERRTVDGYTF
TRBV19,-,TRBJ1-1,-,TGTGCCAGTAGTGTCGGGACATCGGCTTTCTTT,CASSVGTSAFF
TRBV7-9,-,TRBJ2-6,-,TGTGCCAGCAGCTCACGGTCAGGAGGGACCGGGGCCAACCTCCTGACTTTC,CASSSRSGGTGANLLTF
TRBV5-1,-,TRBJ1-5,-,TGCGCCAGCAGAACGGACAACCGGGGCAGTCAGCCCCAGCATTTT,CASRTDNRGSQPQHF
TRBV29-1,-,TRBJ2-5,many,TGCAGCGCCTGCCGGCCTCTGCGACAGTACCAAGAGACCCAGTACTTC,CSACRPLRQYQETQYF
TRBV6-6,TRBD2,TRBJ2-5,-,TGTGCCGGCAGTTACAACTTGTTAGCGGGAGTCAGGGAGACCCAGTACTTC,CAGSYNLLAGVRETQYF
TRBV7-6,TRBD1,TRBJ2-7,many,TGTGCCAGCAGCCTAACGGACAGGGGTGGAGGCGAGCAGTACTTC,CASSLTDRGGGEQYF
TRBV2,-,TRBJ2-5,many,TGTGCCAGCAGTTTAACAGAAGAGACCCAGTACTTC,CASSLTEETQYF
TRBV29-1,-,TRBJ1-1,-,TGCAGCGTTCCGGGGGCCGGGGCCATGAACACTGAAGCTTTCTTT,CSVPGAGAMNTEAFF
TRBV29-1,-,TRBJ1-2,-,TGCAGCGCCAGCAGCCAAGGCGCGGATAACTATGGCTACACCTTC,CSASSQGADNYGYTF
TRBV29-1,TRBD1,TRBJ1-2,-,TGCAGCGTTGTAGTTGGAACCGGGACAGGAAACTATGGCTACACCTTC,CSVVVGTGTGNYGYTF
TRBV7-2,TRBD2,TRBJ2-5,-,TGTGCCAGTAGTATCGGAACAATCAGCGGGGCCGGAGAGACCCAGTACTTC,CASSIGTISGAGETQYF
TRBV6-4,-,TRBJ2-3,-,TGTGCCAGCAGTGAAGTCGGCGGGGATTCAAATACGCAGTATTTT,CASSEVGGDSNTQYF
TRBV15,-,TRBJ1-1,-,TGTGCCACCAGCAGAGGTTCCAGGGTCCACACTGAAGCTTTCTTT,CATSRGSRVHTEAFF
TRBV29-1,-,TRBJ1-1,few,TGCAGCTTAGGCGGACGGAACACTGAAGCTTTCTTT,CSLGGRNTEAFF
TRBV30,-,TRBJ1-4,few,TGTGCCTGGAGGTCCGGAGAAAAACTGTTTTTT,CAWRSGEKLFF
TRBV5-1,TRBD1,TRBJ2-7,many,TGCGCCAGCAGCTTCGCAGGGGGCTACGAGCAGTACTTC,CASSFAGGYEQYF
TRBV7-9,-,TRBJ1-2,-,TGTGCCAGCAGCTTAGGTAGGACAGCGGCTAACTATGGCTACACCTTC,CASSLGRTAANYGYTF
TRBV7-8,TRBD2,TRBJ2-5,-,TGTGCCAGCAGCTTAGGACTAGCGGGAGGGCTAGAGACCCAGTACTTC,CASSLGLAGGLETQYF
TRBV7-9,-,TRBJ1-2,-,TGTGCCAGCAGCGAGGCGGGGAACTATGGCTACACCTTC,CASSEAGNYGYTF